Following are 6 T cell receptor beta chains from one sample sequenced in a study of T cell changes during pregnancy in multiple sclerosis. The table came from immunoSEQ multiplex PCR; TCRdb's copy has only in-frame clones and leaves some out. The sample comprises 35,000 to 45,000 clones, about 90% of which are singletons, and approximately 2% rests with the top ten. The sequenced sample was CD4+ T cells from peripheral blood mononuclear cells, obtained after pregnancy. These receptors were taken from a female donor in good health, enrolled as a control in a pregnancy study.

The CDR3, as DNA: TGTGCCAGCAGCATAACGGGACAGGCTCACAATGAGCAGTTCTTC. Amino acids: CASSITGQAHNEQFF. The chain combines TRBV7-9 with TRBJ2-1; TRBD1 matches at 8 bases. The V and J ends lost 5 bases and 5 bases, in that order; junction bases with no gene match: 8. The CDR3 has 15 amino acids. CDR1 is SEHNR, CDR2 FQNEAQ, per germline (reference sequence).

The genes are TRBV7-9 and TRBJ1-1; D is uncertain. Trimming took 7 bases from V and 1 from J, leaving 13 bases between them. Germline loops: CDR1 SEHNR, CDR2 FQNEAQ (reference sequence). The CDR3 spans 14 residues. In nucleotides, the CDR3 is TGTGCCAGCATCCCCCCCTTCAGGAACACTGAAGCTTTCTTT. It specifies CASIPPFRNTEAFF.

The rearrangement joins TRBV5-1 to TRBJ1-4; D is uncertain. Germline-derived CDR1 and CDR2 are SGHRS and YFSETQ. V lost 4 bases to trimming and J lost 4 bases, with 8 bases between them. This CDR3 spans 13 amino acids. CDR3 region: CASSRRNNEKLFF. CDR3 nucleotide sequence: TGCGCCAGCAGCCGGCGGAATAATGAAAAACTGTTTTTT.

The chain joins TRBV19 to TRBJ2-2, with D possibly being TRBD1 (6 bases). CDR1 LNHDA and CDR2 SQIVND come from the germline V gene (reference sequence). The CDR3 loop spans 15 amino acids. Trimming removed 3 bases from V and 1 base from J, with 9 bases in between. The CDR3 here is CASSIGRGNTGELFF. For the CDR3, the DNA is TGTGCCAGTAGTATCGGCAGGGGGAACACCGGGGAGCTGTTTTTT.

As for this clone: The junction does not match germline at one end; this may be a read error. This chain links TRBV6-6 with TRBJ2-3, with 9 bases matching TRBD1. Germline V gene lookup returns CDR1 MNHNY and CDR2 SVGAGI (reference sequence). CDR3 length equals 14 residues. DNA for the CDR3: TGTGCCAGCAGTCCCGGGACAGGGTCTAGGACGGAAAATTTT. Translating gives CASSPGTGSRTENF.

The gene calls are TRBV5-1 and TRBJ2-3, with D maybe TRBD2 (6 bases). Germline V CDR1 and CDR2: SGHRS, YFSETQ. There are 14 residues in the CDR3. V was clipped by 6 bases and J by 3 bases, with 14 bases between them. CDR3 loop: CASIGGLITDTQYF. The CDR3 DNA is TGCGCCAGCATCGGAGGGTTAATAACAGATACGCAGTATTTT.